This T cell receptor (beta chain) was sequenced during a study of identical twins. Using its own MiXCR run on the 5' RACE reads, TCRdb lists one record per CDR3 protein. The repertoire holds approximately 600,000 distinct CDR3 sequences, roughly 7.1% seen once, with approximately 1.5% in the top ten. The CDR3 spans 15 residues. With 5 bases clipped from V and 3 bases from J, the junction kept 7 bases outside the gene matches. Looked up from germline, CDR1 is SGHVS and CDR2 is FNYEAQ. This clonotype has more than one count but fewer than ten. This same sample was also part of a study on yellow fever vaccine responses in identical twins.

V and J are TRBV7-6 and TRBJ1-1; 9 bases are shared with TRBD1. The sample consisted of PBMCs. The TCR originated in a woman between 18 and 30 years old in good health. The CDR3, as DNA: TGTGCCAGCAGCACAGGGACAGGGCGGGACACTGAAGCTTTCTTT. It specifies CASSTGTGRDTEAFF.